This TCR beta chain stems from a study of response to subunit inactivated influenza vaccine. TCRdb redid the calling of the RT-PCR reads with MiXCR, one entry per CDR3 protein. The data contain about 780,000 distinct CDR3 sequences, 18% of them seen just once; the ten biggest clones take up about 11%. The CDR3 extends over 15 amino acids. Trimming left V 5 bases short and J 7 bases short, with 18 bases between. Germline V CDR1 and CDR2: SGHAT, FQNNGV. This clonotype was seen more than once but under ten times. The receptor was isolated from a man over 45 who received an inactivated influenza vaccine. The rearrangement links TRBV11-2 to TRBJ2-1, with D perhaps TRBD1 (6 bases). This specimen was PBMCs from blood, taken approximately 5 days after vaccination. The CDR3 here is CASSRPRGMGNEQFF. In DNA, the CDR3 is TGTGCCAGCAGCCGACCCAGGGGCATGGGGAATGAGCAGTTCTTC.